The 2 T cell receptor beta chains below come from one sample, sequenced in a study of T cell repertoires in cytomegalovirus infection. TCRdb analysed the reads with MiXCR anew, one entry per CDR3 protein. The repertoire holds some 310,000 distinct CDR3 sequences, around 25% seen once, with about an eighth in the top ten. Their antigens are not known. The sequenced sample was cultured PBMCs, obtained from culture after CMV antigen stimulation. All receptors derive from a human donor in good health (CMV status not recorded). Some clones in this sample may be carry-over from other donors' samples.

This clonotype was seen more than once but under ten times. The chain carries TRBV6-1 and TRBJ1-2, with D perhaps matching TRBD1 (6 bases). The CDR3 length is 15 residues. Trimming removed 6 bases at V and 8 bases at J, with 22 bases between. Germline CDR1 reads MNHNS; CDR2 reads SASEGT. CDR3: CASSPKRLGADGYTF. CDR3 DNA sequence: TGTGCCAGCAGCCCCAAGAGGTTGGGGGCTGACGGCTACACCTTC.

The chain is built from TRBV20-1 and TRBJ2-7; unclear D gene. Germline CDR1 and CDR2: DFQATT and SNEGSKA (reference sequence). This CDR3 region has 13 residues. With 0 bases removed from V and 3 bases from J, the gap between germline ends came to 9 bases. CDR3 loop: CSARDVNVYEQYF. CDR3 in DNA: TGCAGTGCTAGAGATGTGAATGTCTACGAGCAGTACTTC.